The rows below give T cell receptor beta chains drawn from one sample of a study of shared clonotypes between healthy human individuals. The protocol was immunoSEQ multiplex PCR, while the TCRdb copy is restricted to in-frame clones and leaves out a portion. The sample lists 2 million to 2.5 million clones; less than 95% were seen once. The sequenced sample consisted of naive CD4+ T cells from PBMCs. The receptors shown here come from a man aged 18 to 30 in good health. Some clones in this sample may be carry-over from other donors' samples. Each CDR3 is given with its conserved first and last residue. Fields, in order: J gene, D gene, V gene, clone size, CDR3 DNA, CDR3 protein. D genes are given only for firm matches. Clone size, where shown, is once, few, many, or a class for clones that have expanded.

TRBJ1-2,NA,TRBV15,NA,TGTGCCACCAGCAGGGAGACAGTTGAAGGCTACACCTTC,CATSRETVEGYTF
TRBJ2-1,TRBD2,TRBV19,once,TGTGCCAGTAGTACGTCGGGGACTAGGATCTTCAATGAGCAGTTCTTC,CASSTSGTRIFNEQFF
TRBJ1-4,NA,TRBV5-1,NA,TGCGCCAGCAGCTTGGGAGGGGGTGCTAATGAAAAACTGTTTTTT,CASSLGGGANEKLFF
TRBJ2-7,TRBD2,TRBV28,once,TGTGCCAGCAGTTCCGAGGGAATCAGCGGGAGCTCCTACGAGCAGTACTTC,CASSSEGISGSSYEQYF
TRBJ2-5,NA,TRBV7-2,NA,TGTGCCAGCAGCCGAAACCCGTACCAAGAGACCCAGTACTTC,CASSRNPYQETQYF
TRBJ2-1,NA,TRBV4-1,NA,TGCGCCAGCAGCCAAGACGGTAGAGATGAGCAGTTCTTC,CASSQDGRDEQFF
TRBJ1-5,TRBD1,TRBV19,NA,TGTGCCAGTAAGAACCGGGACAGGGGTGTAAATCAGCCCCAGCATTTT,CASKNRDRGVNQPQHF
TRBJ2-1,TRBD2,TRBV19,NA,TGTGCCAGTAGAATAGCGGGATCGGCCTCCTACAATGAGCAGTTCTTC,CASRIAGSASYNEQFF
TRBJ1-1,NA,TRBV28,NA,TGTGCCAGCAGTCCAAATCGGGGGGTAGCTTTCTTT,CASSPNRGVAFF
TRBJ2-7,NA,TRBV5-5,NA,TGTGCCAGCAGCCTGTGGGCGTCCCTCAGGGGCGAGCAGTACTTC,CASSLWASLRGEQYF
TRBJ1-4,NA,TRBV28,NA,TGTGCCAGCAGTCCCCCCTTGTGGGGGGGCACTTCAGGACTGTTTTTT,CASSPPLWGGTSGLFF